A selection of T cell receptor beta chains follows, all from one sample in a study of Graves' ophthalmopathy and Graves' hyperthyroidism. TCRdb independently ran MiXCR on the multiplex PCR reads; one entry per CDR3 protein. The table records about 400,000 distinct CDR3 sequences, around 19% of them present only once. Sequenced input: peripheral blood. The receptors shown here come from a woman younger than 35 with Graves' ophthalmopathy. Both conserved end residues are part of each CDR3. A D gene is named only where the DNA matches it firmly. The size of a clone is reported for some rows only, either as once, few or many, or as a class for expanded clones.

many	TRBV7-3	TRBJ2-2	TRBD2	TGTGCCAGCAGCACAAGACTAGCGGGATTCACCGGGGAGCTGTTTTTT	CASSTRLAGFTGELFF
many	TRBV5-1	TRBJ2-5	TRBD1	TGCGCCAGCAGCGGATCCGGGACAGGGGAGACCCAGTACTTC	CASSGSGTGETQYF
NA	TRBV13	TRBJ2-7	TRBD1	TGTGCCAGCAGCGGAGGACAGGCCAACTCCTACGAGCAGTACTTC	CASSGGQANSYEQYF
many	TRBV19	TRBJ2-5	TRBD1	TGTGCCAGTACCCGACAGGGGGAAGAGACCCAGTACTTC	CASTRQGEETQYF
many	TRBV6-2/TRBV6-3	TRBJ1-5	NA	TGTGCCAGCAGTTACCTGGGGCAGAGCGCCCAGCATTTT	CASSYLGQSAQHF
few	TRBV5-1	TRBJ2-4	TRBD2	TGCGCCAGCAGATCGAGCGGGGGGGCCGGGTCCAAAAACATTCAGTACTTC	CASRSSGGAGSKNIQYF
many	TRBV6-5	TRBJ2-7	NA	TGTGCCAGCAGTTCCCGGGACGGTTTTTACGAGCAGTACTTC	CASSSRDGFYEQYF
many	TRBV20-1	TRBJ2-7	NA	TGCAGTGCTAAGTCTAGCCCGCCTGTAGGATCCTACGAGCAGTACTTC	CSAKSSPPVGSYEQYF
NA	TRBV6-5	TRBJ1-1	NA	TGTGCCAGCAGTTACTCGAAAGGGGTGCGATGGAACACTGAAGCTTTCTTT	CASSYSKGVRWNTEAFF
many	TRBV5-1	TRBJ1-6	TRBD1	TGCGCCAGCAGCACAGGACAGGGGGCTTCGGGTAATTCACCCCTCCACTTT	CASSTGQGASGNSPLHF
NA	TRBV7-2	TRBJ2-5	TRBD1	TGTGCCAGCAGCCGGACAGGGGAGGGAGAGACCCAGTACTTC	CASSRTGEGETQYF
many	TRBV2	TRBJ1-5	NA	TGTGCCAGCCTGACAGACCCAAATCAGCCCCAGCATTTT	CASLTDPNQPQHF
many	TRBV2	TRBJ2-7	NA	TGTGCCAGCAGAAGCGAGGACATCTCCTACGAGCAGTACTTC	CASRSEDISYEQYF
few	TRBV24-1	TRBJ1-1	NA	TGTGCCACCAGTGAGCGGGCTAACACTGAAGCTTTCTTT	CATSERANTEAFF
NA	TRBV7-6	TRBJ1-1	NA	TGTGCCAGCAGCTTAGCGAAGGGTACGCCTTTCTTT	CASSLAKGTPFF
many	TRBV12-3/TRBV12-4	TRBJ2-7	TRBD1	TGTGCCAGCAGTTCCACTGGGACAGGGAGCCCCTACGAGCAGTACTTC	CASSSTGTGSPYEQYF
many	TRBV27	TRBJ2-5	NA	TGTGCCAGCAGTTCACTAGCAGAAGAGACCCAGTACTTC	CASSSLAEETQYF
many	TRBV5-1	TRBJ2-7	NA	TGCGCCAGCAGGGGCTGGGGAGGCGAATACGAGCAGTACTTC	CASRGWGGEYEQYF
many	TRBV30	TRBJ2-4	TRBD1	TGTGCCTGGAGTATTACAGGGGCGCTCCGTAACATTCAGTACTTC	CAWSITGALRNIQYF
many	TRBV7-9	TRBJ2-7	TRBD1	TGTGCCAGCAGCTCTAGGGACAGGGGGCTCCGCGAGCAGTACTTC	CASSSRDRGLREQYF
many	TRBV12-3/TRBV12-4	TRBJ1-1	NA	TGTGCCAGCAGTCCCCAACAAGGGAACACTGAAGCTTTCTTT	CASSPQQGNTEAFF
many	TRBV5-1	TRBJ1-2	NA	TGCGCCAGCAGCCGATTTCAGGGTGATGGCTACACCTTC	CASSRFQGDGYTF
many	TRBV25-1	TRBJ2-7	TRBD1	TGTGCCAGCAGTGACGGACAGGGATGGCACGAGCAGTACTTC	CASSDGQGWHEQYF
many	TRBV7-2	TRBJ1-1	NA	TGTGCCAGCAGCTTAGCGAGACGGACACGGGGGTTGGGAAACACTGAAGCTTTCTTT	CASSLARRTRGLGNTEAFF
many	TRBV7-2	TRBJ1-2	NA	TGTGCCAGCAGCCCCCGCCCGGGACATAGCGGCTACACCTTC	CASSPRPGHSGYTF
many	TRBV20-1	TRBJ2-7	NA	TGCAGTGCTAGACCACTAGTGAGCTCCTACGAGCAGTACTTC	CSARPLVSSYEQYF
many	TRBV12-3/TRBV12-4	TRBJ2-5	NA	TGTGCCAGCAGTCAGGGGAGGCAGACCCAGTACTTC	CASSQGRQTQYF
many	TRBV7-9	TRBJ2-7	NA	TGTGCCAGCAGCTTTGGATTGAACTCTTACGAGCAGTACTTC	CASSFGLNSYEQYF
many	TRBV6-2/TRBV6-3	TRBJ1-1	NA	TGTGCCAGCAGTCCTTTACGGGGACTCGGATGGATTGGGGGTCAAGCTTTCTTT	CASSPLRGLGWIGGQAFF
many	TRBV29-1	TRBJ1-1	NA	TGCAGCGTTCGAACCAGGGGAGGGGGATACACTGAAGCTTTCTTT	CSVRTRGGGYTEAFF
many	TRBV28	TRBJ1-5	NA	TGTGCCAGCAGTAGCGGCGGGAGTTGGAAGCCCCAGCATTTT	CASSSGGSWKPQHF
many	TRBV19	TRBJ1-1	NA	TGTGCCAGTAGTATGAACCCGACAGCCTTGGAAGCTTTCTTT	CASSMNPTALEAFF
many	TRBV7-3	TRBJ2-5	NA	TGTGCCAGCAGCTACCGGGAGAGGGAGACCCAGTACTTC	CASSYRERETQYF
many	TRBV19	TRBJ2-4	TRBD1	TGTGCCAGTAGTATAATCGGACAGGGGTCGAACATTCAGTACTTC	CASSIIGQGSNIQYF
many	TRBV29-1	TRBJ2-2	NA	TGCAGCGCTCGGATCCGAGGCGGGGAGCTGTTTTTT	CSARIRGGELFF
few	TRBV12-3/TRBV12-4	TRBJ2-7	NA	TGTGCCAGCTCGAGGGCCGCCCGGCAGTACTTC	CASSRAARQYF
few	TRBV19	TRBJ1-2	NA	TGTGCCAGTAGTATTCAGATTTCCTATGGCTACACCTTC	CASSIQISYGYTF
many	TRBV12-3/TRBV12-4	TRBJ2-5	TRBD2	TGTGCCAGCAGAAACCTACGGGGGGTCCAAGAGACCCAGTACTTC	CASRNLRGVQETQYF
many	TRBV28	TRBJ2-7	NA	TGTGCCAGCAGTTCGCCCCGGCGTTGGGTCTACGAGCAGTACTTC	CASSSPRRWVYEQYF
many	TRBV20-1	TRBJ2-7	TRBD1	TGCAGTGCCACCGAAAGCCGAGGGGGCGGCTACGAGCAGTACTTC	CSATESRGGGYEQYF
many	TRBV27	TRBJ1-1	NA	TGTGCCAGCATGCAGGGGCCACTTAACACTGAAGCTTTCTTT	CASMQGPLNTEAFF
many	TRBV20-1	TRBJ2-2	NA	TGCAGTGCTAGAGATAAACGCCGGGGAGTCACCGGGGAGCTGTTTTTT	CSARDKRRGVTGELFF
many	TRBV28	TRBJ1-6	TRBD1	TGTGCCAGCAGTTGGGACAGGGGAATCGGGCCCCTCCACTTT	CASSWDRGIGPLHF
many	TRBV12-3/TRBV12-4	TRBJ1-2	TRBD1	TGTGCCAGCAGACTACAGGGGGCTCTAGATGGCTACACCTTC	CASRLQGALDGYTF
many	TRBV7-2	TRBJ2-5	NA	TGTGCCAGCAGCTTAGCGCCCAACTTGGGGGGCCAGTACTTC	CASSLAPNLGGQYF
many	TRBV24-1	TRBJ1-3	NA	TGTGCCACCAGCGACAGCCGCTCTGGAGACACCATATATTTT	CATSDSRSGDTIYF
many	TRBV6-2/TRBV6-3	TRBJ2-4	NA	TGTGCCAGCAGTTACTCCAGCCTAGAGACGGGGGCCATTCAGTACTTC	CASSYSSLETGAIQYF
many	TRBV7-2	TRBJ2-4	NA	TGTGCCAGCAGCTCCCCTGACAAGGCTAAAAACATTCAGTACTTC	CASSSPDKAKNIQYF
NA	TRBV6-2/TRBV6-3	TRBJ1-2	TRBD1	TGTGCCAGCAGCTCGACAGGGACGAGGGGCTACACCTTC	CASSSTGTRGYTF
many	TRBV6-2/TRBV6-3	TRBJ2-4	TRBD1	TGTGCCAGCAACGATCCGGGACAGGGGAATGGCAAAAACATTCAGTACTTC	CASNDPGQGNGKNIQYF
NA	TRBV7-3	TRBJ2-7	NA	TGTGCCAGCATCCCAACCCAGGCTACCCAGACCTACGAGCAGTACTTC	CASIPTQATQTYEQYF
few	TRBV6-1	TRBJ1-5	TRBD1	TGTGCCAGCAGTGAAGGAGGGGGCGATCAGCCCCAGCATTTT	CASSEGGGDQPQHF
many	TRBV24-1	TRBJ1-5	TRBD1	TGTGCCACCAGTGATCGGGACAGGTTCAATCAGCCCCAGCATTTT	CATSDRDRFNQPQHF
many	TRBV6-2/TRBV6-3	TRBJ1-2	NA	TGTGCCAGCAGTTTAACTAACTATGGCTACACCTTC	CASSLTNYGYTF
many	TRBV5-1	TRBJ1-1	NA	TGCGCCAGCAGCACTGGCTACACTGAAGCTTTCTTT	CASSTGYTEAFF
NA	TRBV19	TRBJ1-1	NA	TGTGCCAGTAGACCCGCGGTGTTGGACACTGAAGCTTTCTTT	CASRPAVLDTEAFF
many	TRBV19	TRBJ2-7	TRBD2	TGTGCCAGTAGTGGACTAGCGGTGCCCTACGGAGAGCAGTACTTC	CASSGLAVPYGEQYF